This T cell receptor beta chain was observed in a study of T cells in Graves' hyperthyroidism and ophthalmopathy. TCR beta CDR3 regions were amplified from RNA transcripts. The TCR CDR3 first-round RT-PCR relied on the HTBI primer set. MiXCR was run by TCRdb on the multiplex PCR reads, yielding one entry per CDR3 protein. The sample holds 500,000 to 600,000 distinct CDR3 sequences, 46% seen once. Study results and limitations: Also found in blood were most expanded thyroid clonotypes above 0.001. A model of 13 V-J pairs discriminated ophthalmopathy from stable hyperthyroidism. Ophthalmopathy was predicted by the model a median of about six months ahead of onset.

Exclusion of patients followed from uncontrolled infection, other autoimmune disease, pregnancy or lactation. Germline V CDR1 and CDR2: DFQATT, SNEGSKA (reference sequence). The CDR3 loop spans 13 amino acids. Trimming took 3 bases from V and 4 from J, leaving 13 bases between them. Comment on this clonotype: Its specificity is not known.

Sample: peripheral blood or thyroid tissue (not recorded which). The receptor's source is an adult woman with Graves' disease, either hyperthyroidism or ophthalmopathy (not recorded which). The rearrangement joins TRBV20-1 to TRBJ2-7; perhaps TRBD2 as D (5 bases). The DNA for the CDR3 is TGCAGTGCTAGTGACGGGATTAGATACGAGCAGTACTTC. This encodes CSASDGIRYEQYF.